These 29 T cell receptor beta chains were all obtained from the same sample, sequenced in a study of blood T cell repertoires in COVID-19. TCRdb's copy holds only in-frame clones and misses some; the assay was immunoSEQ multiplex PCR. Among some 200,000 clones listed, about four fifths were seen once. The specimen was PBMCs or T cells enriched from blood (not recorded which). The receptors come from a woman between 40 and 50 years old with acute COVID-19.

V usage is TRBV7-8 and J usage is TRBJ1-1, with 9 positions matching TRBD1. Germline CDR1 reads SGHVS; CDR2 reads FQNEAQ. The V segment lost 6 bases and the J segment 5 bases; nucleotides outside the gene matches: 7. This CDR3 has 14 residues. The DNA of the CDR3 is TGTGCCAGCAGTCCCGGGACAGGGAAGACTGAAGCTTTCTTT. Its protein is CASSPGTGKTEAFF.

The genes are TRBV2 and TRBJ2-5; weak D call: TRBD2 (7 bases). CDR1 and CDR2 (germline): SNHLY, FYNNEI. Trimming took off 7 bases at V and 8 bases at J, with 20 bases between the two ends. CDR3 length equals 14 residues. In nucleotides, the CDR3 is TGTGCCAGCATGACGGGCGGGGGCGGTGGAACCCAGTACTTC. It specifies CASMTGGGGGTQYF.

The chain joins TRBV5-4 to TRBJ2-3; 8 bases are shared with TRBD1. Looked up from germline, CDR1 is SGHNT and CDR2 is YYREEE (reference sequence). This CDR3 has 16 amino acids. J was trimmed by 8 bases and V by 5 bases; bases with no gene match: 16. The DNA for the CDR3 is TGTGCCAGCAGTTCCTCCACGACAGGGGCAGGTCGTACGCAGTATTTT. Translated, it gives CASSSSTTGAGRTQYF.

V and J are TRBV27 and TRBJ1-2; TRBD1 might be the D (5 bases). The germline V gene has CDR1 MNHEY and CDR2 SMNVEV (reference sequence). This CDR3 has 13 amino acids. V was clipped by 6 bases and J by 4 bases, with 12 bases between them. Here the CDR3 DNA reads TGTGCCAGCAGCCGGACACTAGCCTATGGCTACACCTTC. This translates into CASSRTLAYGYTF.

This chain joins TRBV29-1 and TRBJ2-7, with 8 bases that match TRBD1. V was clipped by 6 bases and J by 2 bases; unmatched bases: 3. This CDR3 has 12 residues. Germline loops: CDR1 SQVTM, CDR2 ANQGSEA. CDR3 sequence (DNA): TGCAGCGTGAGACAGGGGCCCTACGAGCAGTACTTC. Amino acids: CSVRQGPYEQYF.

The rearrangement joins TRBV11-2 to TRBJ1-1; 9 positions agree with TRBD1. Germline trimming cut 5 bases from V and 1 base from J; bases unmatched to any gene: 5. The CDR3 extends over 15 amino acids. Per germline, CDR1 SGHAT and CDR2 FQNNGV. The CDR3 loop is CASSLGTGRNTEAFF. Written as DNA, the CDR3 is TGTGCCAGCAGCCTTGGGACAGGGAGGAACACTGAAGCTTTCTTT.

The CDR3 DNA reads TGTGCCAGCAGCCCATGGGGGGGGCTCAACATTCAGTACTTC. Protein product: CASSPWGGLNIQYF. This rearrangement joins TRBV5-6 to TRBJ2-4; possible D gene TRBD2, 7 bases. Germline assignment: CDR1 SGHDT and CDR2 YYEEEE. The CDR3 consists of 14 residues. V lost 4 bases to trimming and J lost 7 bases, with 15 bases between them.

V usage is TRBV4-3 and J usage is TRBJ2-1; D gene unclear. Germline V gene data show CDR1 as LGHNA and CDR2 as YSLEER. The CDR3 length is 16 residues. The V gene lost 0 bases and the J gene lost 5 bases, with 14 bases spanning the gap. The CDR3 spells CASSQEGGRQDNEQFF. In nucleotides, the CDR3 is TGCGCCAGCAGCCAAGAAGGTGGTCGGCAGGACAATGAGCAGTTCTTC.

The chain uses TRBV5-1 and TRBJ2-7; 12 bases align to TRBD1. J lost 2 bases, V lost 3 bases, and 3 bases had no gene match. CDR3 length: 15 residues. CDR1 SGHRS and CDR2 YFSETQ come from the germline V gene. The CDR3 sequence: CASSWGTGGPYEQYF. The CDR3 coding sequence is TGCGCCAGCAGCTGGGGGACAGGGGGCCCCTACGAGCAGTACTTC.

V and J are TRBV29-1 and TRBJ1-2, with TRBD1 matching over 8 bases. After removal of 6 bases from V and 3 bases from J, the junction contained 6 bases not matched to a gene. The CDR3 contains 13 residues. Germline assignment: CDR1 SQVTM and CDR2 ANQGSEA. CDR3 in DNA: TGCAGCGTCGACAGGGGCACGGACTATGGCTACACCTTC. Translation gives CSVDRGTDYGYTF. Variable domain in full (rest from reference TRBV29-1 and TRBJ1-2): SAVISQKPSRDICQRGTSLTIQCQVDSQVTMMFWYRQQPGQSLTLIATANQGSEATYESGFVIDKFPISRPNLTFSTLTVSNMSPEDSSIYLCSVDRGTDYGYTFGSGTRLTVV.

This chain joins TRBV14 and TRBJ1-2; perhaps TRBD1 as D (5 bases). This CDR3 region has 16 residues. Trimming removed 1 base at V and 0 bases at J, with 12 bases between. CDR1 and CDR2 (germline): SGHDN, FVKESK. CDR3 nucleotide sequence: TGTGCCAGCAGCCAAGGATCGGGGGTAGCTAACTATGGCTACACCTTC. Translating gives CASSQGSGVANYGYTF.

This chain uses TRBV6-5 with TRBJ2-7; 8 nucleotides align to TRBD2. Trimming removed 5 bases from V and 0 bases from J; junction bases left unmatched: 3. This CDR3 is 14 amino acids long. The germline V gene has CDR1 MNHEY and CDR2 SVGAGI. The CDR3 region is CASSQAGGSYEQYF. CDR3 in DNA: TGTGCCAGCAGTCAGGCGGGGGGCTCCTACGAGCAGTACTTC.

CDR3 coding DNA: TGTGCCAGCAGTCCACGGACAGGGTTTATGGCTTTCTTT. This gives the protein CASSPRTGFMAFF. This rearrangement joins TRBV28 to TRBJ1-1; 8 bases agree with TRBD1. V lost 5 bases, J lost 11 bases, and 10 bases stayed unmatched. This CDR3 has 13 amino acids. Germline V gene data show CDR1 as MDHEN and CDR2 as SYDVKM.

V usage is TRBV18 and J usage is TRBJ2-7; the match to TRBD1 covers 8 bases. The CDR3 has 15 residues. Germline CDR1 reads KGHSH; CDR2 reads LQKENI. V gave up 3 bases and J gave up 2 bases; unmatched junction bases: 6. CDR3 sequence reads: CASSPDRGWAYEQYF. CDR3 bases: TGTGCCAGCTCACCCGACAGGGGTTGGGCCTACGAGCAGTACTTC.

This clone appeared a single time. The chain employs TRBV27 and TRBJ2-7, with D unclear. V was shortened by 5 bases and J by 6 bases, with 14 bases between the two germline ends. The germline gives CDR1 MNHEY, CDR2 SMNVEV (reference sequence). CDR3 size: 13 residues. CDR3 sequence: CASSLFPPLEQYF. The CDR3 nucleotides are TGTGCCAGCAGTCTATTTCCCCCACTCGAGCAGTACTTC.

The gene calls are TRBV30 and TRBJ1-4, with D possibly being TRBD1 (5 bases). Trimming took off 0 bases at V and 7 bases at J, with 12 bases between the two ends. Germline V CDR1 and CDR2: GTSNPN, SVGIG (reference sequence). The CDR3 is 14 amino acids. In DNA, the CDR3 is TGTGCCTGGAGTGTCCTAGGGAGGGGTGAAAAACTGTTTTTT. Encoded protein: CAWSVLGRGEKLFF.

V and J are TRBV30 and TRBJ1-2; 8 nucleotides match TRBD1. The CDR3 sequence is 13 residues long. J was trimmed by 3 bases and V by 7 bases; bases with no gene match: 7. The germline V gene has CDR1 GTSNPN and CDR2 SVGIG (reference sequence). The CDR3 region is CASSYRGDYGYTF. The CDR3 nucleotides are TGTGCCTCGTCGTACAGGGGGGACTATGGCTACACCTTC.

This chain links TRBV27 with TRBJ2-2; D gene unclear. V dropped 2 bases and J dropped 1 base, with 5 bases sitting between them. Germline values: CDR1 MNHEY, CDR2 SMNVEV (reference sequence). The CDR3 consists of 14 residues. The DNA of the CDR3 is TGTGCCAGCAGTTTAGGCCTGAACACCGGGGAGCTGTTTTTT. Residues: CASSLGLNTGELFF.

The chain has TRBV7-9 and TRBJ1-1, with 11 nucleotides matching TRBD1. The junction had 6 bases not matched to a gene; V was cut back by 4 bases and J by 5 bases. This CDR3 is built from 15 residues. CDR1 is SEHNR and CDR2 is FQNEAQ in the germline V gene (reference sequence). Here the CDR3 reads CASSSGQGAYTEAFF. CDR3 bases: TGTGCCAGCAGCTCCGGACAGGGGGCATATACTGAAGCTTTCTTT. Full variable domain (remainder filled in from reference TRBV7-9 and TRBJ1-1): DTGVSQNPRHKITKRGQNVTFRCDPISEHNRLYWYRQTLGQGPEFLTYFQNEAQLEKSRLLSDRFSAERPKGSFSTLEIQRTEQGDSAMYLCASSSGQGAYTEAFFGQGTRLTVV.

This chain connects TRBV7-8 to TRBJ2-7, with D possibly matching TRBD2 (5 bases). The V and J ends lost 1 base and 1 base respectively, with 11 bases between them. The CDR3 is 15 amino acids. Germline V lookup: CDR1 SGHVS, CDR2 FQNEAQ. CDR3 nucleotides: TGTGCCAGCAGCTTAGACGGACTGATATCCTACGAGCAGTACTTC. It specifies CASSLDGLISYEQYF.

This rearrangement joins TRBV11-2 to TRBJ1-3; 7 bases are shared with TRBD1. This CDR3 contains 16 residues. Germline V CDR1 and CDR2: SGHAT, FQNNGV. V lost 5 bases and J lost 0; bases outside the gene matches: 7. The CDR3 sequence: CASSRRTGASGNTIYF. CDR3 bases: TGTGCCAGCAGCCGTCGTACAGGGGCCTCTGGAAACACCATATATTTT.

J is TRBJ1-2 and V is TRBV30, with TRBD1 as a possible D gene (5 bases). Germline CDR1 GTSNPN, CDR2 SVGIG (reference sequence). Trimming stripped 5 bases from V and 4 bases from J, with 11 bases between. The CDR3 is 12 amino acids. The CDR3 sequence is CAWGLGGYGYTF. Written as DNA, the CDR3 is TGTGCCTGGGGGTTGGGGGGCTATGGCTACACCTTC.

The V call is TRBV6-1, the J call TRBJ2-3, with 10 positions matching TRBD2. V gave up 0 bases and J gave up 2 bases; unmatched junction bases: 5. Germline V gene data show CDR1 as MNHNS and CDR2 as SASEGT. CDR3 length: 17 amino acids. In DNA form, the CDR3 reads TGTGCCAGCAGTGAAGCAGAACTAGCGGGGAACACAGATACGCAGTATTTT. Translating gives CASSEAELAGNTDTQYF.

V gene TRBV7-2 combines with J gene TRBJ2-7, with 13 bases fitting TRBD2. V lost 4 bases, J lost 6 bases, and 9 bases stayed unmatched. The V gene's germline CDR1 is SGHTA and CDR2 FQGNSA. CDR3 length equals 16 residues. The CDR3 DNA sequence: TGTGCCAGCAGCTCGTTACTAGCGGGGGGGCAAGTCGAGCAGTACTTC. Protein product: CASSSLLAGGQVEQYF.

The gene calls are TRBV27 and TRBJ2-2; 10 bases are shared with TRBD2. Germline loops: CDR1 MNHEY, CDR2 SMNVEV (reference sequence). V lost 5 bases to trimming and J lost 5 bases; unmatched junction nucleotides: 8. The CDR3 has 16 amino acids. The CDR3 nucleotides are TGTGCCAGCAGTACAGTCGGGACTAGCGTGACCGGGGAGCTGTTTTTT. Its protein is CASSTVGTSVTGELFF.

The chain recombines TRBV5-1 with TRBJ2-2, with a possible D match to TRBD1 (6 bases). The germline V and J ends were trimmed by 0 bases and 5 bases, with 14 bases remaining between them. Germline CDR1 reads SGHRS; CDR2 reads YFSETQ. The CDR3 consists of 16 residues. CDR3 sequence reads: CASSLGGTQNTGELFF. CDR3 coding DNA: TGCGCCAGCAGCTTGGGTGGGACACAGAATACCGGGGAGCTGTTTTTT.

The chain employs TRBV10-1 and TRBJ2-7; the D gene is possibly TRBD2 (6 bases). Trimming cost V 3 bases and J 6 bases, with 15 bases left between them. Per the germline V gene, CDR1 is WNHNN and CDR2 is SYGVQD (reference sequence). This CDR3 is built from 14 residues. The CDR3 here is CASSETGRDVEQYF. In nucleotides, the CDR3 is TGCGCCAGCAGTGAAACGGGGCGGGATGTCGAGCAGTACTTC.

The chain combines TRBV11-2 with TRBJ1-1; 7 positions agree with TRBD1. The CDR3 contains 13 residues. From germline, CDR1 is SGHAT and CDR2 FQNNGV. With 5 bases clipped from V and 4 bases from J, the junction kept 4 bases outside the gene matches. CDR3 DNA sequence: TGTGCCAGCAGCCCAACAGGGGCCACTGAAGCTTTCTTT. Protein: CASSPTGATEAFF.

This rearrangement joins TRBV15 to TRBJ1-5; TRBD1 matches 7 bases. Germline V CDR1 and CDR2: LNHNV, YYDKDF (reference sequence). Trimming cost V 3 bases and J 4 bases; bases outside gene matches: 12. This CDR3 is 17 amino acids long. The CDR3 spells CATSRGIGTELNQPQHF. CDR3 in DNA: TGTGCCACCAGCAGGGGAATAGGGACAGAACTAAATCAGCCCCAGCATTTT.